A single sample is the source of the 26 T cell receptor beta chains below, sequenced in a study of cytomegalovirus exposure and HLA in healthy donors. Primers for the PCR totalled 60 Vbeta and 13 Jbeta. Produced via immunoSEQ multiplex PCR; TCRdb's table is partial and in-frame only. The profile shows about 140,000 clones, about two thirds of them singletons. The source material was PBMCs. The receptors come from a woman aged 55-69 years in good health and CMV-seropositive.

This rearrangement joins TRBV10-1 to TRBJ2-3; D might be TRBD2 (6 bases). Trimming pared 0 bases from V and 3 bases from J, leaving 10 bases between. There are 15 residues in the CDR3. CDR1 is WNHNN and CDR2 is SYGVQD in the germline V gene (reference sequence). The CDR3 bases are TGCGCCAGCAGTGAGTCGGCGGGACCAACAGATACGCAGTATTTT. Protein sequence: CASSESAGPTDTQYF.

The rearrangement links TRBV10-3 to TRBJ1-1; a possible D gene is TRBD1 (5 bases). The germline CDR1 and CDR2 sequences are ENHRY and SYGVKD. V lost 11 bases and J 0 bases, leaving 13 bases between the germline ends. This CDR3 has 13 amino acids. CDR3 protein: CAALTVLNTEAFF. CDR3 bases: TGTGCCGCCCTGACAGTGTTGAACACTGAAGCTTTCTTT.

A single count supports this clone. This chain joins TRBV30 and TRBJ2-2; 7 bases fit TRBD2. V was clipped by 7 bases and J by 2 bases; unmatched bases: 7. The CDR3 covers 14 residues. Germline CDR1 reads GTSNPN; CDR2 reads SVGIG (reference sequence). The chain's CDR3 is CASPGEGNTGELFF. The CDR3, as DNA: TGTGCCTCGCCGGGGGAGGGCAACACCGGGGAGCTGTTTTTT.

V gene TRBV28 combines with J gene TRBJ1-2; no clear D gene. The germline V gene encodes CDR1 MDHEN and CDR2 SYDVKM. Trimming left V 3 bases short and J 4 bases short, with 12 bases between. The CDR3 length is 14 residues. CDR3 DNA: TGTGCCAGCAGTTTGGCGGCCCCTTTCTATGGCTACACCTTC. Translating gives CASSLAAPFYGYTF.

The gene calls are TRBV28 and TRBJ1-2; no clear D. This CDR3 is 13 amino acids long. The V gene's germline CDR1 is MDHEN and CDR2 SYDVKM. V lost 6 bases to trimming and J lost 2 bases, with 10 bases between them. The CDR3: CASRETVNYGYTF. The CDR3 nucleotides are TGTGCCAGCAGGGAAACAGTAAACTATGGCTACACCTTC.

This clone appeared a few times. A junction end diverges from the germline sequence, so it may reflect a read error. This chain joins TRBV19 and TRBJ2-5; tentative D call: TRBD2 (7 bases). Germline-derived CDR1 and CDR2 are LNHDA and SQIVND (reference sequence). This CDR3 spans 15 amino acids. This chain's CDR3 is CASSMGKGGWETQHF. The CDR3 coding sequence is TGTGCCAGTAGTATGGGGAAGGGGGGGTGGGAGACCCAGCACTTC.

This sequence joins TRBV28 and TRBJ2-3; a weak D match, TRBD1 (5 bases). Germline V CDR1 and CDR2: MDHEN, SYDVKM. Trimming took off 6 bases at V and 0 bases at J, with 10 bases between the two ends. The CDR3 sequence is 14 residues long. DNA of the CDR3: TGTGCCAGCAGCCTCAGGGAAAGCACAGATACGCAGTATTTT. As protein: CASSLRESTDTQYF. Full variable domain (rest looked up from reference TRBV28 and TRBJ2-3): DVKVTQSSRYLVKRTGEKVFLECVQDMDHENMFWYRQDPGLGLRLIYFSYDVKMKEKGDIPEGYSVSREKKERFSLILESASTNQTSMYLCASSLRESTDTQYFGPGTRLTVL.

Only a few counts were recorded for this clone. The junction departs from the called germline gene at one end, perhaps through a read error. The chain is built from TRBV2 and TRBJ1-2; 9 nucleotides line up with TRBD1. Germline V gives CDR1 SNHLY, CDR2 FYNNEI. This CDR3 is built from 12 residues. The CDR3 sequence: CASSVRGQGFTF. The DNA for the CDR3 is TGTGCCAGCAGTGTCAGAGGACAGGGGTTTACGTTC.

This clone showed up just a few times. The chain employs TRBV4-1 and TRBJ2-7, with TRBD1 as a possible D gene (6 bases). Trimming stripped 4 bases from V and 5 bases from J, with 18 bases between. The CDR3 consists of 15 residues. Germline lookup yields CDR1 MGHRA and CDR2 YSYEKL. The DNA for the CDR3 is TGCGCCAGCAGCCCAGAAAGGACCAGGGGCCACGAGCAGTACTTC. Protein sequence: CASSPERTRGHEQYF.

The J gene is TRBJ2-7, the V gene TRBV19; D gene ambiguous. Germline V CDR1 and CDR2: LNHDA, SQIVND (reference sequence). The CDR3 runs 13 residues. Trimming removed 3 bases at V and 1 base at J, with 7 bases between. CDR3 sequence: CASSIRLSYEQYF. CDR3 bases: TGTGCCAGTAGTATTCGACTTTCCTACGAGCAGTACTTC.

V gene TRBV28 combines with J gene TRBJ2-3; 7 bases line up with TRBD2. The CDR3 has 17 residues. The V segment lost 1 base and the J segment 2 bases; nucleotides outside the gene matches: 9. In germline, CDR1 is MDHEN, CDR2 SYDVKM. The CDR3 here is CASSLSLAVKLTDTQYF. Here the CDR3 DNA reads TGTGCCAGCAGTTTATCCCTAGCGGTAAAACTCACAGATACGCAGTATTTT. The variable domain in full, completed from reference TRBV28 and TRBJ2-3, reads DVKVTQSSRYLVKRTGEKVFLECVQDMDHENMFWYRQDPGLGLRLIYFSYDVKMKEKGDIPEGYSVSREKKERFSLILESASTNQTSMYLCASSLSLAVKLTDTQYFGPGTRLTVL.

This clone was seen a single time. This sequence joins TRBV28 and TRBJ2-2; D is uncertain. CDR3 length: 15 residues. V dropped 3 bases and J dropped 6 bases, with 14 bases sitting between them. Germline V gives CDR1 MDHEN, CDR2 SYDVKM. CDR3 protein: CASSLAQAPPGELFF. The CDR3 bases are TGTGCCAGCAGTTTGGCGCAGGCCCCCCCCGGGGAGCTGTTTTTT.

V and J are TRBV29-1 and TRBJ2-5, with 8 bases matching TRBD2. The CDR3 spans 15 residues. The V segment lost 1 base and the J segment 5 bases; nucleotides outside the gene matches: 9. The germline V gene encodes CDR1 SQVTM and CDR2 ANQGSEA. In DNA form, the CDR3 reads TGCAGCGTTGAAGTCCTTAGCGGGATATTCGAGACCCAGTACTTC. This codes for CSVEVLSGIFETQYF.

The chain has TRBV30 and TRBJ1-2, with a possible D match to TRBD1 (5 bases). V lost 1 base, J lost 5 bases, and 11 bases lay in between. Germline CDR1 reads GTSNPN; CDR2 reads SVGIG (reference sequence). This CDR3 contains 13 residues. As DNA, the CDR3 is TGTGCCTGGAGTGAAGGGCAGGGATATGGCTACACCTTC. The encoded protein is CAWSEGQGYGYTF.

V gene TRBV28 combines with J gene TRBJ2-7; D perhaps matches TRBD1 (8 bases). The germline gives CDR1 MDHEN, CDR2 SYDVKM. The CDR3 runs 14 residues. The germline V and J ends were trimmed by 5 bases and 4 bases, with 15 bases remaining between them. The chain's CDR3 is CASSLGQGGYEQYF. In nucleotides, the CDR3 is TGTGCCAGCAGTCTTGGACAGGGAGGGTACGAGCAGTACTTC.

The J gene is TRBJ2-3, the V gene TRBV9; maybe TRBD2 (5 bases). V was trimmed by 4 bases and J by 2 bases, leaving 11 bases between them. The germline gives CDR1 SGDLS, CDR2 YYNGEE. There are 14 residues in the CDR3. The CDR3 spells CASSTDGVTDTQYF. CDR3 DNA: TGTGCCAGCAGCACGGACGGGGTCACAGATACGCAGTATTTT.

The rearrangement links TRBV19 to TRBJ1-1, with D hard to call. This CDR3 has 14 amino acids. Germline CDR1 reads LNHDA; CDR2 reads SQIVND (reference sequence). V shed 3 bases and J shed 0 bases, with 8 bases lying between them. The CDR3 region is CASSIQDVNTEAFF. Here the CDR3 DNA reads TGTGCCAGTAGTATCCAGGATGTGAACACTGAAGCTTTCTTT.

CDR3 DNA: TGCGCCAGCAGCTTGGAACCCCTGGGAGAAACGCAGTATTTT. Protein: CASSLEPLGETQYF. The chain is built from TRBV5-1 and TRBJ2-3; the D gene is possibly TRBD2 (5 bases). Germline CDR1 SGHRS, CDR2 YFSETQ. The CDR3 consists of 14 residues. Trimming stripped 0 bases from V and 9 bases from J, with 14 bases between.

In DNA, the CDR3 is TGCAGCGTTGTGGGGGCGGTTGGCTACACCTTC. Its protein product is CSVVGAVGYTF. The chain has TRBV29-1 and TRBJ1-2; a weak D match, TRBD1 (6 bases). Between the trimmed V and J ends, which lost 4 bases and 7 bases, there was a span of 10 bases. The CDR3 runs 11 residues. Germline assignment: CDR1 SQVTM and CDR2 ANQGSEA. Filled out from reference TRBV29-1 and TRBJ1-2, the complete variable domain reads SAVISQKPSRDICQRGTSLTIQCQVDSQVTMMFWYRQQPGQSLTLIATANQGSEATYESGFVIDKFPISRPNLTFSTLTVSNMSPEDSSIYLCSVVGAVGYTFGSGTRLTVV.

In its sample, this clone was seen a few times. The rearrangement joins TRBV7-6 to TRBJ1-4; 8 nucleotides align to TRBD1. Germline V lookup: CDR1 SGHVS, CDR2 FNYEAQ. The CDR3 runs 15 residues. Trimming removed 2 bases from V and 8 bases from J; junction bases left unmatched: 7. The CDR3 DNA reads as TGTGCCAGCAGCTTAAGCCTTCAGGGGGCGGAAAAACTGTTTTTT. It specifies CASSLSLQGAEKLFF.

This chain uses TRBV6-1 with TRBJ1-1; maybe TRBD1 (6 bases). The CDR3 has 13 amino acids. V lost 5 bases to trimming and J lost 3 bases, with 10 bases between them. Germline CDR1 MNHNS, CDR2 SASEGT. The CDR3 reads CASSNYRDTEAFF. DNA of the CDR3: TGTGCCAGCAGTAACTACAGGGACACTGAAGCTTTCTTT.

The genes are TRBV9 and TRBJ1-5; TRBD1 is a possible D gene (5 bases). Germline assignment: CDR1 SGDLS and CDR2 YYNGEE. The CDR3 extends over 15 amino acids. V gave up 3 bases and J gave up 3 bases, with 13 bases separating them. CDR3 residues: CASSAHQGTNQPQHF. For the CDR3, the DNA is TGTGCCAGCAGCGCACATCAGGGAACCAATCAGCCCCAGCATTTT.

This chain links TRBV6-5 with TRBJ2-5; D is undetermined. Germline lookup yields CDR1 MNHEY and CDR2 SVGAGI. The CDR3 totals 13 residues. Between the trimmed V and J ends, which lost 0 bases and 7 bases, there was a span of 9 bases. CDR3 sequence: CASSYSRRGTQYF. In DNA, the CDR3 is TGTGCCAGCAGTTACTCTCGTCGCGGGACCCAGTACTTC.

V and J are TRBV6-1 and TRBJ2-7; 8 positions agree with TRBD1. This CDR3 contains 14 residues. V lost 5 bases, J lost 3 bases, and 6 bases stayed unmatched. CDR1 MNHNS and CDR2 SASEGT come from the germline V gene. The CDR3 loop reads CASSLDRGSYEQYF. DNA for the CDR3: TGTGCCAGCAGTTTAGACAGGGGAAGCTACGAGCAGTACTTC.

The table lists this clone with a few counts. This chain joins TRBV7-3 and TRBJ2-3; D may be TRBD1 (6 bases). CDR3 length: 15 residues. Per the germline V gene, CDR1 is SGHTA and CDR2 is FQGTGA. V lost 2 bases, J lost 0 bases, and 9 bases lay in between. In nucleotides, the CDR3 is TGTGCCAGCAGCTTAGGGCAGGGGAGCACAGATACGCAGTATTTT. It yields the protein CASSLGQGSTDTQYF.

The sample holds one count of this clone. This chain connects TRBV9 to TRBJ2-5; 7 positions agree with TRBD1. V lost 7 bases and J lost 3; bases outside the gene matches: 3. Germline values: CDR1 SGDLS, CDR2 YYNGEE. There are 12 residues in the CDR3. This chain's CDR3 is CASRGGEETQYF. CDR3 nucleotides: TGTGCCAGCCGAGGGGGCGAAGAGACCCAGTACTTC.